These T cell receptor beta chains were read from a single sample in a study of OX40 agonist ivuxolimab in advanced cancers. Profiling relied on immunoSEQ multiplex PCR, and the TCRdb table lists in-frame clones only, not all of them. The data show more than 60,000 clones, roughly 84% seen once. The specimen comprised CD4+ or CD8+ T cells sorted from blood, sampled in a trial of the OX40 agonist ivuxolimab. The receptors shown here come from an adult with an advanced solid tumor such as melanoma, head and neck, liver or kidney cancer. The CDR3 runs from the conserved cysteine through the conserved F or W. D genes are given only for firm matches. Where a row states a size, it is once, few, many or the class of an expanded clone; other rows omit it.

>-|TRBJ2-2|TRBV18|-
TGTGCCACCTACGGGGGCTCATACACCGGGGAGCTGTTTTTT
CATYGGSYTGELFF
>-|TRBJ1-5|TRBV6-1|-
TGTGCCAGCAGTGAGGGGGGGACAAGAAACAATCAGCCCCAGCATTTT
CASSEGGTRNNQPQHF
>-|TRBJ1-5|TRBV28|-
TGTGCCAGCAGTTTAGAGAGAAATCAGCCCCAGCATTTT
CASSLERNQPQHF
>TRBD1|TRBJ1-6|TRBV7-9|-
TGTGCCAGCAGCCGGCCCCGGGACAGTAATTCACCCCTCCACTTT
CASSRPRDSNSPLHF
>-|TRBJ2-7|TRBV2|-
TGTGCCAGCGGAACGGTACTCACCTACGAGCAGTACTTC
CASGTVLTYEQYF
>-|TRBJ1-1|TRBV6-5|once
TGTGCCAGCAGGTCTAACTTTAACACTGAAGCTTTCTTT
CASRSNFNTEAFF
>TRBD2|TRBJ2-3|TRBV7-9|-
TGTGCCAGCAGCTCCGGGGGGTCGAGGCGCCCTAGCACAGATACGCAGTATTTT
CASSSGGSRRPSTDTQYF
>TRBD2|TRBJ2-3|TRBV27|-
TGTGCCAGCAGATTAGGGTCTATCACTAGCGGAGATACGCAGTATTTT
CASRLGSITSGDTQYF
>TRBD2|TRBJ2-4|TRBV6-6|-
TGTGCCAGCAGCCCGGGGGGAAACATTCAGTACTTC
CASSPGGNIQYF
>-|TRBJ2-7|TRBV6-6|-
TGTGCCAGCAGTTACTCTGCCGGTGTGGGCTACGAGCAGTACTTC
CASSYSAGVGYEQYF
>TRBD1|TRBJ1-6|TRBV4-2|-
TGTGCCAGCAGCCAAGTCCTAGGACAGGGCGGATCACCCCTCCACTTT
CASSQVLGQGGSPLHF
>-|TRBJ2-5|TRBV7-2|-
TGTGCCAGCAGTAGGTCGGATTGGGAGACCCAGTACTTC
CASSRSDWETQYF